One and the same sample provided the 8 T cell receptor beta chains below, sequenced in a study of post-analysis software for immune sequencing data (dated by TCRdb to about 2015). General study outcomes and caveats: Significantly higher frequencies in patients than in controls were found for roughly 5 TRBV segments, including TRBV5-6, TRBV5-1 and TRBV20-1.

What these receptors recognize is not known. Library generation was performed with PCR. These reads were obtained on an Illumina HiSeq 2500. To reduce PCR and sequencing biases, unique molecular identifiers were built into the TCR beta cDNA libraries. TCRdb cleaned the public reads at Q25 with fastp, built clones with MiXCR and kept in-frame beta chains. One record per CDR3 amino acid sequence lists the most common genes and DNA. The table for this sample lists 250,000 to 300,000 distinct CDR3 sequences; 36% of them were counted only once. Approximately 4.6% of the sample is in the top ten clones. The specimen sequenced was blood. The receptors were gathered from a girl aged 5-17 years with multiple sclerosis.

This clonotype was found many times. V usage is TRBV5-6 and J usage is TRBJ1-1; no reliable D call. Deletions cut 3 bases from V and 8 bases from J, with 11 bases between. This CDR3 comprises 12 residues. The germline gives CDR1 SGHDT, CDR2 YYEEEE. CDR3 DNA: TGTGCCAGCAGCTCTTCCGGGCCCGAAGCTTTCTTT. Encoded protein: CASSSSGPEAFF.

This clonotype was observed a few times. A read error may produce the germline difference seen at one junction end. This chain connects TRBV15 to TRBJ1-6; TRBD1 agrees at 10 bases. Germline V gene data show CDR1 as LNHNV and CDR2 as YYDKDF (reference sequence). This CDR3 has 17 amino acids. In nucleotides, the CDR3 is TGTGCCACCAGCAGGACCCCCCGGGACAGGGGAGGTTCACCCCCCCACTTT. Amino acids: CATSRTPRDRGGSPPHF.

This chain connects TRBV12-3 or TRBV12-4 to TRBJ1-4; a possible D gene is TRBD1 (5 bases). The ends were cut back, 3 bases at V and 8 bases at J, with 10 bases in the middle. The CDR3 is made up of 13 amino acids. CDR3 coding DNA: TGTGCCAGCAGTTTTAGGGGAGGGGAAAAACTGTTTTTT. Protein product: CASSFRGGEKLFF.

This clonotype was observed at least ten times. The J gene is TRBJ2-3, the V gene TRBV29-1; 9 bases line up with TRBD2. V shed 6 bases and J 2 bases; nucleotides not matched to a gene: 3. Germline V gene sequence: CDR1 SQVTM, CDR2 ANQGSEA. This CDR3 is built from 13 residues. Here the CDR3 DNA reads TGCAGCGTCGCTAGCGGGACCACAGATACGCAGTATTTT. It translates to CSVASGTTDTQYF.

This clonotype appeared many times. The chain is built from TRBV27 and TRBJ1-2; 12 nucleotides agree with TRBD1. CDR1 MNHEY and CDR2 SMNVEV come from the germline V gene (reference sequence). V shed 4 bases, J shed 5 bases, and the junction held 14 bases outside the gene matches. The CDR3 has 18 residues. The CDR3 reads CASSSIPPGQGAEYGYTF. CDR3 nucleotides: TGTGCCAGCAGTTCCATACCCCCGGGACAGGGGGCTGAATATGGCTACACCTTC.

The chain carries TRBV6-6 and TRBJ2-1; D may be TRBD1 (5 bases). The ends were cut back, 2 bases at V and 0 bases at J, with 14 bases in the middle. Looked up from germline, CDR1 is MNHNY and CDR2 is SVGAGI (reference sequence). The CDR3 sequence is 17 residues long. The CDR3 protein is CASSYGAGSSSYNEQFF. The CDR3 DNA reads TGTGCCAGCAGTTACGGGGCTGGGTCGAGCTCCTACAATGAGCAGTTCTTC.

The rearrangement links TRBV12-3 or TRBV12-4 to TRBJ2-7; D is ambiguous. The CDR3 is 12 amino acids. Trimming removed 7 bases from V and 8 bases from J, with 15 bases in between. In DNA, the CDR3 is TGTGCCAGCACCCGATACTCGGTTAAGCAGTACTTC. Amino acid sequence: CASTRYSVKQYF.

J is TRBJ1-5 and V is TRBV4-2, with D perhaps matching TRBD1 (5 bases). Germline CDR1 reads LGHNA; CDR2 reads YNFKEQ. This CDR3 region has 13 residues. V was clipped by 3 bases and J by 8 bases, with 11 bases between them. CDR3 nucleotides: TGTGCCAGCAGCCAGTCAACGGGGGAGCCCCAGCATTTT. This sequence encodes CASSQSTGEPQHF.